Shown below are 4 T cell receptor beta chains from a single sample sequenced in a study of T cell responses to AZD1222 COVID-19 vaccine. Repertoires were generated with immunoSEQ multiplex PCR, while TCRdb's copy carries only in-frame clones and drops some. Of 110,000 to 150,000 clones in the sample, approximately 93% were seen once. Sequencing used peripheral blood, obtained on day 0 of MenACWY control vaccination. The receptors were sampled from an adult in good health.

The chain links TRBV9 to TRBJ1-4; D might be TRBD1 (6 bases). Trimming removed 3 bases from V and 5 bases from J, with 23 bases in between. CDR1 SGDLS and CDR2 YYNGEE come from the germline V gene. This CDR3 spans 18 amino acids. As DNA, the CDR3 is TGTGCCAGCAGCGCCCAGGCGGCAGGGGCCGTCACAAATGAAAAACTGTTTTTT. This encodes CASSAQAAGAVTNEKLFF.

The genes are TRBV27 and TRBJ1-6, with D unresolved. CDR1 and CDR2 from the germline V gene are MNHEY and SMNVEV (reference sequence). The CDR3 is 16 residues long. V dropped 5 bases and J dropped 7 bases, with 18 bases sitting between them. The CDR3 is CASSNLILRSNSPLHF. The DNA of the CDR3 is TGTGCCAGCAGTAATCTTATTCTGCGGTCGAATTCACCCCTCCACTTT.

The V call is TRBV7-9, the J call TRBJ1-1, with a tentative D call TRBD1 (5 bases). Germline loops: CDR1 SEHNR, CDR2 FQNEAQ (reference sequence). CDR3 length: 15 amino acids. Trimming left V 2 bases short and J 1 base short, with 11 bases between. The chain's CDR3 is CASSLTPDTNTEAFF. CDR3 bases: TGTGCCAGCAGCTTAACTCCGGACACGAACACTGAAGCTTTCTTT.

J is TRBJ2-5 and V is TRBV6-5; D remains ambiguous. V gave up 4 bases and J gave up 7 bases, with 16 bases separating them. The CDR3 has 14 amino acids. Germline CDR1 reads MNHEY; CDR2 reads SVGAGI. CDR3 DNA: TGTGCCAGCAGTTTCCCCGGAAAGGCCGGGACCCAGTACTTC. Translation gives CASSFPGKAGTQYF.